Each of the 20 T cell receptor beta chains below was sequenced from the same sample in a study of T cell responses to AZD1222 COVID-19 vaccine. The method was immunoSEQ multiplex PCR; TCRdb's version includes in-frame clones alone and lacks a portion of them. The sample lists about 150,000 clones; roughly 80% were seen once. This specimen consisted of peripheral blood, obtained on day 0 of AZD1222 vaccination. Every receptor here comes from an adult in good health.

This chain uses TRBV9 with TRBJ1-3; no definite D call. Germline V gives CDR1 SGDLS, CDR2 YYNGEE. This CDR3 is 18 amino acids long. Trimming cost V 4 bases and J 0 bases, with 20 bases left between them. The CDR3 sequence is CASSPSPVRTNSGNTIYF. CDR3 DNA: TGTGCCAGCAGCCCCTCCCCGGTCAGGACTAACTCTGGAAACACCATATATTTT.

The V gene is TRBV5-1, the J gene TRBJ1-1; 7 bases map to TRBD1. Germline V CDR1 and CDR2: SGHRS, YFSETQ. V lost 4 bases to trimming and J lost 2 bases; unmatched junction nucleotides: 8. The CDR3 totals 15 residues. CDR3 DNA: TGCGCCAGCAGCCCTTCCAGGGGGGGTAACACTGAAGCTTTCTTT. Its translation: CASSPSRGGNTEAFF.

This chain links TRBV11-2 with TRBJ1-3; D ambiguous. V lost 5 bases to trimming and J lost 2 bases, with 7 bases between them. This CDR3 spans 13 amino acids. CDR1 is SGHAT and CDR2 is FQNNGV in the germline V gene. The CDR3 nucleotides read TGTGCCAGCAGCCCCGGACCTGGAAACACCATATATTTT. It translates to CASSPGPGNTIYF.

This clone was recorded a few times. The chain is built from TRBV5-8 and TRBJ1-5; D is undetermined. Between the trimmed V and J ends, which lost 2 bases and 3 bases, there was a span of 9 bases. The CDR3 contains 14 residues. Germline V lookup: CDR1 SGHTS, CDR2 YDEGEE. Written as DNA, the CDR3 is TGTGCCAGCAGCTTCCCGTTACTCAATCAGCCCCAGCATTTT. This translates into CASSFPLLNQPQHF.

V is TRBV18 and J is TRBJ1-5; D not resolved. The V end lost 1 base, the J end lost 9 bases, and 1 base lay between the germline ends. Germline CDR1 is KGHSH and CDR2 is LQKENI. This CDR3 comprises 10 residues. The CDR3 DNA is TGTGCCAGCTCACCACGGCCCCAGCATTTT. The encoded protein is CASSPRPQHF. The full variable domain, completed using reference TRBV18 and TRBJ1-5, is NAGVMQNPRHLVRRRGQEARLRCSPMKGHSHVYWYRQLPEEGLKFMVYLQKENIIDESGMPKERFSAEFPKEGPSILRIQQVVRGDSAAYFCASSPRPQHFGDGTRLSIL.

The chain links TRBV5-1 to TRBJ2-6; 7 nucleotides align to TRBD1. The CDR3 is 16 amino acids. From germline, CDR1 is SGHRS and CDR2 YFSETQ. V trimming: 0 bases; J trimming: 2 bases; junction bases outside the gene matches: 2. The CDR3 bases are TGCGCCAGCAGCTTGGGAGACAGGGCTGGGGCCAACGTCCTGACTTTC. Its translation: CASSLGDRAGANVLTF. Variable domain in full (rest from reference TRBV5-1 and TRBJ2-6): KAGVTQTPRYLIKTRGQQVTLSCSPISGHRSVSWYQQTPGQGLQFLFEYFSETQRNKGNFPGRFSGRQFSNSRSEMNVSTLELGDSALYLCASSLGDRAGANVLTFGAGSRLTVL.

The sample holds a few counts of this clone. The rearrangement joins TRBV12-3 or TRBV12-4 to TRBJ1-3, with D possibly matching TRBD1 (5 bases). Trimming stripped 10 bases from V and 4 bases from J, with 14 bases between. This CDR3 is 13 amino acids long. The CDR3 nucleotides read TGTGCCAATGGGGCGGCTAACGGAAACACCATATATTTT. Its protein is CANGAANGNTIYF.

The chain recombines TRBV27 with TRBJ2-7; 9 nucleotides align to TRBD1. The CDR3 is 15 amino acids. The trim removed 5 bases at V and 1 base at J, leaving 6 bases unmatched. Germline values: CDR1 MNHEY, CDR2 SMNVEV (reference sequence). In DNA, the CDR3 is TGTGCCAGCAGTGCTCCGGGACAGGGATCCTACGAGCAGTACTTC. Its translation: CASSAPGQGSYEQYF.

The count of this clone is one. Here the CDR3 DNA reads TGCGCCAGCAGCTCGGGGTCAGGGGATGAGCAGTTCTTC. This sequence encodes CASSSGSGDEQFF. The chain uses TRBV5-1 and TRBJ2-1, with D perhaps TRBD1 (6 bases). Per germline, CDR1 SGHRS and CDR2 YFSETQ. The CDR3 has 13 amino acids. Trimming removed 3 bases from V and 8 bases from J, with 12 bases in between.

The CDR3 sequence: CASELQAAGEAFF. The DNA of the CDR3 is TGTGCCAGCGAACTACAGGCGGCGGGGGAAGCTTTCTTT. The V and J genes are TRBV6-5 and TRBJ1-1, with D possibly matching TRBD1 (5 bases). With 8 bases removed from V and 8 bases from J, the gap between germline ends came to 18 bases. Germline CDR1 reads MNHEY; CDR2 reads SVGAGI. This CDR3 comprises 13 residues.

This rearrangement joins TRBV19 to TRBJ2-2; 9 nucleotides align to TRBD1. The CDR3 covers 14 residues. Losses at the gene ends were 9 bases for V and 4 bases for J; bases not matched to a gene: 6. CDR1 and CDR2 from the germline V gene are LNHDA and SQIVND (reference sequence). CDR3 sequence (DNA): TGTGCCAGCGCCGGGACAGGGCTCACCGGGGAGCTGTTTTTT. Translated, it gives CASAGTGLTGELFF.

The J gene is TRBJ1-5, the V gene TRBV15; D perhaps matches TRBD1 (5 bases). Germline V lookup: CDR1 LNHNV, CDR2 YYDKDF (reference sequence). Trimming shortened V by 5 bases and J by 0 bases, and 17 bases separated the two germline ends. This CDR3 contains 17 residues. CDR3 nucleotide sequence: TGTGCCACCAGCGGGGGGGGACTAGGGGTTAGCAATCAGCCCCAGCATTTT. Amino acid sequence: CATSGGGLGVSNQPQHF.

The chain combines TRBV4-1 with TRBJ1-2, with D possibly TRBD1 on 5 matching bases. Trimming removed 4 bases at V and 0 bases at J, with 15 bases between. In germline, CDR1 is MGHRA, CDR2 YSYEKL. This CDR3 is built from 16 residues. CDR3 sequence: CASSPPGWGTNYGYTF. The CDR3 DNA reads TGCGCCAGCAGCCCCCCCGGGTGGGGGACTAACTATGGCTACACCTTC.

The rearrangement uses TRBV25-1 and TRBJ1-4; 7 nucleotides align to TRBD1. CDR3 size: 14 residues. Germline V gives CDR1 MGHDK, CDR2 SYGVNS. The trim removed 1 base at V and 8 bases at J, leaving 4 bases unmatched. DNA for the CDR3: TGTGCCAGCAGTGAATTAGGGGGCGGAGAAAAACTGTTTTTT. Translation gives CASSELGGGEKLFF.

The gene calls are TRBV18 and TRBJ1-1; maybe TRBD1 (6 bases). The V gene's germline CDR1 is KGHSH and CDR2 LQKENI. The CDR3 is made up of 14 amino acids. The ends were cut back, 5 bases at V and 5 bases at J, with 15 bases in the middle. CDR3 DNA: TGTGCCAGCTCATCCCAGGGGTCCCGAACTGAAGCTTTCTTT. This translates into CASSSQGSRTEAFF.

The CDR3 protein is CASSPQGRGTEAFF. The CDR3 nucleotides read TGTGCCAGCAGCCCCCAGGGCCGGGGCACTGAAGCTTTCTTT. The chain has TRBV28 and TRBJ1-1, with D possibly TRBD1 on 5 matching bases. The ends were cut back, 6 bases at V and 4 bases at J, with 15 bases in the middle. The germline V gene has CDR1 MDHEN and CDR2 SYDVKM. This CDR3 has 14 amino acids.

The rearrangement joins TRBV27 to TRBJ2-7; D may be TRBD1 or TRBD2 (5 bases each). This CDR3 has 15 amino acids. Germline CDR1 and CDR2: MNHEY and SMNVEV (reference sequence). Deletions cut 0 bases from V and 4 bases from J, with 13 bases between. Written as DNA, the CDR3 is TGTGCCAGCAGTTTATCTCCCCCGGGGCATTACGAGCAGTACTTC. It yields the protein CASSLSPPGHYEQYF.

V gene TRBV7-3 combines with J gene TRBJ2-1; tentatively, D is TRBD1 or TRBD2 (5 bases each). Germline loops: CDR1 SGHTA, CDR2 FQGTGA. The CDR3 runs 15 residues. Trimming left V 4 bases short and J 6 bases short, with 16 bases between. The CDR3, as DNA: TGTGCCAGCAGCTCATCGGCAGGGAGTTTCAATGAGCAGTTCTTC. Amino acid sequence: CASSSSAGSFNEQFF.

This chain uses TRBV14 with TRBJ2-1; unclear D gene. With 1 base removed from V and 5 bases from J, the gap between germline ends came to 9 bases. Germline CDR1 and CDR2: SGHDN and FVKESK. The CDR3 is 14 amino acids. In DNA, the CDR3 is TGTGCCAGCAGCCAAGGACGCTTCAACAATGAGCAGTTCTTC. Protein: CASSQGRFNNEQFF.

The chain uses TRBV19 and TRBJ1-5; 12 positions match TRBD1. Per the germline V gene, CDR1 is LNHDA and CDR2 is SQIVND (reference sequence). Trimming removed 3 bases from V and 2 bases from J; junction bases left unmatched: 20. The CDR3 length is 22 residues. The CDR3 region has the DNA TGTGCCAGTAGTATTATTCTTTCCGGGACAGGGGGCAGATCACTAGGCAATCAGCCCCAGCATTTT. It yields the protein CASSIILSGTGGRSLGNQPQHF.